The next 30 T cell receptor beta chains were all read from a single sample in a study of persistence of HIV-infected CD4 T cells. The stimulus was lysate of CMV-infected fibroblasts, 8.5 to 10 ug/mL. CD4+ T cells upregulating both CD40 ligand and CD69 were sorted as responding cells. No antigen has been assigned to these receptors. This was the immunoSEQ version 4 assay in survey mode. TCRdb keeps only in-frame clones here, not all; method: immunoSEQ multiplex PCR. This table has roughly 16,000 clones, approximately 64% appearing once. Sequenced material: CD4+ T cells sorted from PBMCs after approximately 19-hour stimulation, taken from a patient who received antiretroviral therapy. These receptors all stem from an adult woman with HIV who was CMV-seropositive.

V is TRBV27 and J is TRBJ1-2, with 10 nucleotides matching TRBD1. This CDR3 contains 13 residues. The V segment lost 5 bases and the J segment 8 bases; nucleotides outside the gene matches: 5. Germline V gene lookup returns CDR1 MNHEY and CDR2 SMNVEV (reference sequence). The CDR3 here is CASSPDRGWGYTF. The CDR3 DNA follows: TGTGCCAGCAGTCCGGACAGGGGGTGGGGCTACACCTTC.

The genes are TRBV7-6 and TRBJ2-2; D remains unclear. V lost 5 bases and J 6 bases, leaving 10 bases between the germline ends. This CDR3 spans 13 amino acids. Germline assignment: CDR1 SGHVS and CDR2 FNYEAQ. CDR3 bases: TGTGCCAGCAGCCAAGACGCGGCCGGGGAGCTGTTTTTT. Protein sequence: CASSQDAAGELFF.

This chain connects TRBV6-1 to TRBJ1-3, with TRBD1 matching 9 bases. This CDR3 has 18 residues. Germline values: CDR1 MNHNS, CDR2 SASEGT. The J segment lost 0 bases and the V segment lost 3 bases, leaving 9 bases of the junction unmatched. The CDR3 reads CASSDPGQGPTSGNTIYF. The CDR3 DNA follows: TGTGCCAGCAGTGACCCGGGACAGGGTCCAACCTCTGGAAACACCATATATTTT.

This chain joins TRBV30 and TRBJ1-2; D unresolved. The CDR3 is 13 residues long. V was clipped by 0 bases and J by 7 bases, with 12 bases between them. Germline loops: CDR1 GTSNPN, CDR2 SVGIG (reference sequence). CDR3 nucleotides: TGTGCCTGGAGTGTACTAAGGATTGGTGGCTACACCTTC. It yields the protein CAWSVLRIGGYTF.

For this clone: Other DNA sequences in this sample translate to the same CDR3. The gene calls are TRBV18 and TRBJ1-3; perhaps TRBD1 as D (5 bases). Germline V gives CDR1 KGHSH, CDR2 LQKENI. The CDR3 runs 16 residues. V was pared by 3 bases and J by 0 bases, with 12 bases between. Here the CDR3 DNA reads TGTGCCAGCTCACCGCCCACAGGATTCTCTGGAAACACCATATATTTT. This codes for CASSPPTGFSGNTIYF.

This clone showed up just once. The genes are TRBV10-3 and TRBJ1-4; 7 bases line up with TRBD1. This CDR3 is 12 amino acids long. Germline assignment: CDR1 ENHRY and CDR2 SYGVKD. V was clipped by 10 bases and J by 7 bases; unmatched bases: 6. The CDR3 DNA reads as TGTGCCACCAGACAGGGTAGTGAAAAACTGTTTTTT. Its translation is CATRQGSEKLFF.

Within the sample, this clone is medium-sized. DNA of the CDR3: TGTGCCAGCAGTGGCCGGGGACAGGGGACCTATGGCTACACCTTC. Protein sequence: CASSGRGQGTYGYTF. The rearrangement joins TRBV2 to TRBJ1-2, with 10 bases matching TRBD1. V lost 4 bases and J lost 4; bases outside the gene matches: 6. The CDR3 is made up of 15 amino acids. The germline CDR1 and CDR2 sequences are SNHLY and FYNNEI.

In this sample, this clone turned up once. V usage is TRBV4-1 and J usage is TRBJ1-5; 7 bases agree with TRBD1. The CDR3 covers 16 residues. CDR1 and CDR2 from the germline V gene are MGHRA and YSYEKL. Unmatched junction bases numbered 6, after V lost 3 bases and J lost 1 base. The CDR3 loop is CASSQLTQGSNQPQHF. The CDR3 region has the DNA TGCGCCAGCAGCCAGCTAACACAGGGGAGCAATCAGCCCCAGCATTTT.

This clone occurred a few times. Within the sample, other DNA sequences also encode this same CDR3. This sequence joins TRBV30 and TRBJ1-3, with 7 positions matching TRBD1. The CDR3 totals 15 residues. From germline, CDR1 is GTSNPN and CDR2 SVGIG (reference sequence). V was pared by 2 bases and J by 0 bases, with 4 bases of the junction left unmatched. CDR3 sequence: CAWSRDSGSGNTIYF. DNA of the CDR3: TGTGCCTGGAGTCGGGACAGCGGCTCTGGAAACACCATATATTTT.

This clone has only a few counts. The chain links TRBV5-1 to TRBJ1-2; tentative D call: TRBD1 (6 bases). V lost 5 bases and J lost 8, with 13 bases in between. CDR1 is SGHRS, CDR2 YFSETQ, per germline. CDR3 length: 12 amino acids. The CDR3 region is CASRDSRRGYTF. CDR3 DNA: TGCGCCAGCAGGGACAGCCGCCGGGGCTACACCTTC.

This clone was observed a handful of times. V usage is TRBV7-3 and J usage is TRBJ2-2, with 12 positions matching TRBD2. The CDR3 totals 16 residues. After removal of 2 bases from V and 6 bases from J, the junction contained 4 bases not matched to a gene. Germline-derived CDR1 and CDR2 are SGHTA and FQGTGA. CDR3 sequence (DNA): TGTGCCAGCAGCTTAGGACTAGCGGGGATGTCCGGGGAGCTGTTTTTT. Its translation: CASSLGLAGMSGELFF.

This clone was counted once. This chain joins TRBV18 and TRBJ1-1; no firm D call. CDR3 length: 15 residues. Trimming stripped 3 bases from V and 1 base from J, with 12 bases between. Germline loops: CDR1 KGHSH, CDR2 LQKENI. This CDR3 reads CASSPGFPRNTEAFF. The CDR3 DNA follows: TGTGCCAGCTCACCCGGGTTTCCGCGGAACACTGAAGCTTTCTTT.

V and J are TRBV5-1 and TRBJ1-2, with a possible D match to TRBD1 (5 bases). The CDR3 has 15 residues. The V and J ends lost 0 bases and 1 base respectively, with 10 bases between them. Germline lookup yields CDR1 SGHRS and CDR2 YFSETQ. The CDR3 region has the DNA TGCGCCAGCAGCTTGGGCTCAGGGAATAACTATGGCTACACCTTC. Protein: CASSLGSGNNYGYTF.

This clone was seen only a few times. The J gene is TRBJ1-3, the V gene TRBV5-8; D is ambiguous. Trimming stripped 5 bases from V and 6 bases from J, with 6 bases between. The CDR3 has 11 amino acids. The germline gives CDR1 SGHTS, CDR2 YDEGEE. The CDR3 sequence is CASRPQNTIYF. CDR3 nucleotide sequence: TGTGCCAGCAGACCGCAAAACACCATATATTTT.

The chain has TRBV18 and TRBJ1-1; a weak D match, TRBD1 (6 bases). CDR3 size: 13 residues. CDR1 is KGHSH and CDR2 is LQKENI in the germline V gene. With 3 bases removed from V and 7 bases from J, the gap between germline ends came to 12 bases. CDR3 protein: CASSPRTDIEAFF. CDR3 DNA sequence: TGTGCCAGCTCACCCAGGACAGATATTGAAGCTTTCTTT.

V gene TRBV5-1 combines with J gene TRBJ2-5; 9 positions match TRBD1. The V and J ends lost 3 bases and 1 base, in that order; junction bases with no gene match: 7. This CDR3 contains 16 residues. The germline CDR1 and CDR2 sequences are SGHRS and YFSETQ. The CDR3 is CASSSTRQGVQETQYF. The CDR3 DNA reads TGCGCCAGCAGCTCTACGAGACAGGGGGTCCAAGAGACCCAGTACTTC.

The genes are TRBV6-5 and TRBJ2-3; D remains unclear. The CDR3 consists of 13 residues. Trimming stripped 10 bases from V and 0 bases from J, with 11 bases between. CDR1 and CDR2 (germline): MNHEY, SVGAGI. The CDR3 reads CATRRQSTDTQYF. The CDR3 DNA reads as TGTGCCACCCGCCGACAAAGCACAGATACGCAGTATTTT.

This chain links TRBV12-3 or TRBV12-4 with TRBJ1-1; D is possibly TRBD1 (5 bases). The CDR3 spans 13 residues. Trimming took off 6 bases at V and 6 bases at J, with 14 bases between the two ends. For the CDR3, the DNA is TGTGCCAGCAGAAGTGGGGGGGTCGCTGAAGCTTTCTTT. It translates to CASRSGGVAEAFF.

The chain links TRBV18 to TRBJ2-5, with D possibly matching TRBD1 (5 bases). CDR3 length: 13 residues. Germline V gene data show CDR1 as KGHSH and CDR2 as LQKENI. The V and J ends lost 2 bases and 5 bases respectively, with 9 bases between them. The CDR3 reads CASSPAGRETQYF. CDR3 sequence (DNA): TGTGCCAGCTCACCAGCAGGGCGTGAGACCCAGTACTTC. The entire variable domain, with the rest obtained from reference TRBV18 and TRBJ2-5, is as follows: NAGVMQNPRHLVRRRGQEARLRCSPMKGHSHVYWYRQLPEEGLKFMVYLQKENIIDESGMPKERFSAEFPKEGPSILRIQQVVRGDSAAYFCASSPAGRETQYFGPGTRLLVL.

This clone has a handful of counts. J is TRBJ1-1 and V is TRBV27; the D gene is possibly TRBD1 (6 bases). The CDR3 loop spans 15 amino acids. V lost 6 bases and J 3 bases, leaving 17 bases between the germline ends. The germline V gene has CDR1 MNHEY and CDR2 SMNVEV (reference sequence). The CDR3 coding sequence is TGTGCCAGCAGCGGACAGCCCCTCCCTCACACTGAAGCTTTCTTT. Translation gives CASSGQPLPHTEAFF.

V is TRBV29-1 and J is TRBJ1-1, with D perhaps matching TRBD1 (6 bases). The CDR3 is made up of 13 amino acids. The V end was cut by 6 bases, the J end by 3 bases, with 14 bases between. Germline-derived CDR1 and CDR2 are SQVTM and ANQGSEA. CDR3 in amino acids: CSVKTGWDTEAFF. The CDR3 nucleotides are TGCAGCGTGAAAACAGGGTGGGACACTGAAGCTTTCTTT.

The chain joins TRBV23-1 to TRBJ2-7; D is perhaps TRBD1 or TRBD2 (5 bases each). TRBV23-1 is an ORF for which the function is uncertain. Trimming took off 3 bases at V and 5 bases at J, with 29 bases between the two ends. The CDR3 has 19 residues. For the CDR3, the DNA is TGCGCCAGCAGTCAGCGGAGCAGACCGGGACCGGTGCCGAGGGACGAGCAGTACGTC. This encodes CASSQRSRPGPVPRDEQYV.

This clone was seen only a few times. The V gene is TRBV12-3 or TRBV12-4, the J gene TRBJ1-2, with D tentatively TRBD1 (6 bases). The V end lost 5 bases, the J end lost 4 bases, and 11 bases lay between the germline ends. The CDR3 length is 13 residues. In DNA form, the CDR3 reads TGTGCCAGCAGTCTCGACAGGATCTATGGCTACACCTTC. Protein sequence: CASSLDRIYGYTF.

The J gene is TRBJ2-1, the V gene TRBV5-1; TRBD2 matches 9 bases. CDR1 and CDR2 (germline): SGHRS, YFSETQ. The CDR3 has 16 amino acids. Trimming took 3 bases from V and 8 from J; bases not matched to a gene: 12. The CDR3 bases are TGCGCCAGCAGCTGGGCCGCGGCGCGGGGGGGCGATGAGCAGTTCTTC. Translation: CASSWAAARGGDEQFF.

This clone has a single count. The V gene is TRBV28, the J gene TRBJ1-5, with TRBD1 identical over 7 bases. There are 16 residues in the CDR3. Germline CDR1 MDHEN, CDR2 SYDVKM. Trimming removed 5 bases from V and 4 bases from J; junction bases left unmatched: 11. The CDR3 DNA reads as TGTGCCAGCAGTCCTGCCCGGACAGGCCCTAATCAGCCCCAGCATTTT. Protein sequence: CASSPARTGPNQPQHF.

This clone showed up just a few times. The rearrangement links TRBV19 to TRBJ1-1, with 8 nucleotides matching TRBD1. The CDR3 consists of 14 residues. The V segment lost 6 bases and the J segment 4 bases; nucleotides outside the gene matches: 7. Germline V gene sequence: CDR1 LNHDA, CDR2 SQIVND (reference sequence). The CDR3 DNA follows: TGTGCCAGTAGACTACAGGGGGAGGTCACTGAAGCTTTCTTT. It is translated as CASRLQGEVTEAFF. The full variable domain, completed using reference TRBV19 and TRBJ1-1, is DGGITQSPKYLFRKEGQNVTLSCEQNLNHDAMYWYRQDPGQGLRLIYYSQIVNDFQKGDIAEGYSVSREKKESFPLTVTSAQKNPTAFYLCASRLQGEVTEAFFGQGTRLTVV.

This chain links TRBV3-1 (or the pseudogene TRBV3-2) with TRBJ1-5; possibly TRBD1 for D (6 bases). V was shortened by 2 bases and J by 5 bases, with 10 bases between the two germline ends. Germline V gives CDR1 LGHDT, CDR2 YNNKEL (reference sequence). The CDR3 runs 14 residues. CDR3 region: CASSQQGTDQPQHF. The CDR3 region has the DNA TGTGCCAGCAGCCAACAGGGGACGGATCAGCCCCAGCATTTT.

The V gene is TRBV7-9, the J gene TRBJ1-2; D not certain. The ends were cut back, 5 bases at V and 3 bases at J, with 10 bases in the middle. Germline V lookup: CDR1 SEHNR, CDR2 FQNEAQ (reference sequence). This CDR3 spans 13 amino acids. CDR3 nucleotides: TGTGCCAGCAGCCAGCATCAGGACTATGGCTACACCTTC. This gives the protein CASSQHQDYGYTF.

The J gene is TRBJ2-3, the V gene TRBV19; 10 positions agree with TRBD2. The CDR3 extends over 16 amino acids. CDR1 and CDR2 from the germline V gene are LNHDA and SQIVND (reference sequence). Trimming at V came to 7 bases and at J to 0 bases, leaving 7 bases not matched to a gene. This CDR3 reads CASTERGGTSTDTQYF. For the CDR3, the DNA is TGTGCCAGTACCGAGCGGGGGGGCACTAGCACAGATACGCAGTATTTT.

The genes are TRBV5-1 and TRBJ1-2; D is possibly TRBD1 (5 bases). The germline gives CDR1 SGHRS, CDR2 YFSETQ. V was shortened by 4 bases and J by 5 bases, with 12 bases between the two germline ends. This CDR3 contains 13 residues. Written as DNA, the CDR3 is TGCGCCAGCAGCCCGACAGCCGGTTATGGCTACACCTTC. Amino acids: CASSPTAGYGYTF.